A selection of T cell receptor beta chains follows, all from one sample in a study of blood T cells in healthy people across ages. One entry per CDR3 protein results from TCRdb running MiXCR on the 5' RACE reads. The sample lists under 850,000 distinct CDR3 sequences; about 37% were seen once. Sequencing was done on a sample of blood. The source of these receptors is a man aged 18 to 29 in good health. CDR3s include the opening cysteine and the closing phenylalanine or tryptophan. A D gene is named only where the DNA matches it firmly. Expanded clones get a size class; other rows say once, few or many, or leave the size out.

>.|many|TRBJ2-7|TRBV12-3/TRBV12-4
CASSLSGDLSYEQYF
TGTGCCAGCAGTTTATCGGGGGACCTCTCCTACGAGCAGTACTTC
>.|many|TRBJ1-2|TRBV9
CASSSWGANYGYTF
TGTGCCAGCAGCTCGTGGGGTGCTAACTATGGCTACACCTTC
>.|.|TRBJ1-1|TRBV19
CASRGEGMNTEAFF
TGTGCCAGTAGGGGGGAGGGGATGAACACTGAAGCTTTCTTT
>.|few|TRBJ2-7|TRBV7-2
CASSLSSGAYNEQYF
TGTGCCAGCAGCTTATCTAGTGGGGCGTACAATGAGCAGTACTTC
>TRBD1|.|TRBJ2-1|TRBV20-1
CSAESLLKTGTYEQFF
TGCAGTGCTGAGAGTCTCTTAAAGACAGGGACCTACGAGCAGTTCTTC
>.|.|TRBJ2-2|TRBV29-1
CSVPQGTGELFF
TGCAGCGTGCCACAGGGAACCGGGGAGCTGTTTTTT
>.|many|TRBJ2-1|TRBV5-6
CASSLRGSNEQFF
TGTGCCAGCAGCTTGAGGGGGTCCAATGAGCAGTTCTTC
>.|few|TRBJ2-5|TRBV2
CARGADQETQYF
TGTGCCAGAGGAGCGGATCAAGAGACCCAGTACTTC
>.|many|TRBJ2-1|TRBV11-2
CASSLIRGSYNEQFF
TGTGCCAGCAGCTTAATCCGGGGATCCTACAATGAGCAGTTCTTC
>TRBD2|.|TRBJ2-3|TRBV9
CASSVAGAGGPDTQYF
TGTGCCAGCAGCGTAGCTGGGGCGGGGGGCCCAGATACGCAGTATTTT
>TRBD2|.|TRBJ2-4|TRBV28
CASSPPGRGAKNIQYF
TGTGCCAGCAGTCCCCCGGGGAGGGGAGCCAAAAACATTCAGTACTTC
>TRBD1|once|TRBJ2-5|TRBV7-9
CASSLAYRNRGQETQYF
TGTGCCAGCAGCTTAGCGTACCGCAACAGGGGACAAGAGACCCAGTACTTC
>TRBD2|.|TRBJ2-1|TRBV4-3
CASSQVERGGHNEQFF
TGCGCCAGCAGCCAAGTAGAGCGGGGGGGTCACAATGAGCAGTTCTTC
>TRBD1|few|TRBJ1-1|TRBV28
CASSLSILQGARTEAFF
TGTGCCAGCAGTTTATCCATACTACAGGGGGCGCGGACTGAAGCTTTCTTT
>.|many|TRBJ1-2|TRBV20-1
CSARARGSNYGYTF
TGCAGTGCTAGAGCGCGGGGATCGAACTATGGCTACACCTTC
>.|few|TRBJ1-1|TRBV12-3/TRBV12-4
CASSKGSAGTEAFF
TGTGCCAGCAGTAAAGGGAGCGCGGGCACTGAAGCTTTCTTT
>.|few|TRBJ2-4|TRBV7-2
CASSAGLAKNIQYF
TGTGCCAGCAGCGCGGGGTTAGCCAAAAACATTCAGTACTTC
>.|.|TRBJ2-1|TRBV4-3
CASSQEKGINEQFF
TGCGCCAGCAGCCAAGAAAAAGGGATCAATGAGCAGTTCTTC
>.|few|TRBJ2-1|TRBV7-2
CASSPFGLGEGNEQFF
TGTGCCAGCAGCCCCTTCGGACTCGGGGAAGGAAATGAGCAGTTCTTC
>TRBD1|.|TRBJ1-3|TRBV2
CASRAGTGRPNTIYF
TGTGCCAGCAGGGCCGGGACAGGGCGCCCCAACACCATATATTTT
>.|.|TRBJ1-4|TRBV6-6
CASSYGGGWRNEKLFF
TGTGCCAGCAGTTACGGTGGGGGCTGGCGTAATGAAAAACTGTTTTTT
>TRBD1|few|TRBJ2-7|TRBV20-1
CSVTGTGLREQYF
TGCAGTGTCACGGGGACAGGCCTAAGGGAGCAGTACTTC
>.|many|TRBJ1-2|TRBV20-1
CSALTGYGYTF
TGCAGTGCTCTCACAGGGTATGGCTACACCTTC
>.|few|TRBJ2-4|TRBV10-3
CAISADSPAKNIQYF
TGTGCCATCAGCGCCGACAGTCCGGCCAAAAACATTCAGTACTTC
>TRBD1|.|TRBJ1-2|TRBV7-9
CASSRTRDRHPNYGHTF
TGTGCCAGCAGCCGAACCCGGGACAGACATCCTAACTATGGCCACACCTTC
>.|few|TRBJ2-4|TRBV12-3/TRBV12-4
CASSVRDSNIQYF
TGTGCCAGCAGTGTGAGGGATTCAAACATTCAGTACTTC
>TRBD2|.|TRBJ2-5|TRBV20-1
CSAPRGSGRFETQYF
TGCAGTGCCCCCAGAGGTAGCGGGAGGTTTGAGACCCAGTACTTC
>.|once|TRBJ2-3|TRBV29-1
CSGYLRENTDTQYF
TGCAGCGGATATTTGAGGGAAAACACAGATACGCAGTATTTT
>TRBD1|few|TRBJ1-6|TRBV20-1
CSPSQGGAGSLHF
TGCAGTCCGTCACAGGGGGGGGCAGGATCCCTCCACTTT
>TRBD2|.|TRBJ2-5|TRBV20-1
CSARIHPTSGGPSSETQYF
TGCAGTGCTAGAATCCACCCGACTAGCGGGGGGCCTTCGTCTGAGACCCAGTACTTC
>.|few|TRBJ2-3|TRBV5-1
CASSFGGGAGRDTQYF
TGCGCCAGCAGCTTCGGAGGGGGGGCCGGAAGGGATACGCAGTATTTT
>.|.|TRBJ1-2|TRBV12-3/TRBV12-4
CAGSVRLANYGYTF
TGTGCCGGCAGTGTCCGACTCGCTAACTATGGCTACACCTTC
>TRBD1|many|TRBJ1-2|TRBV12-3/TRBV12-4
CASSPGQGADGYTF
TGTGCCAGCAGTCCGGGACAGGGGGCCGATGGCTACACCTTC
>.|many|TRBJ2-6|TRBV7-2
CASTLVPSGANVLTF
TGTGCCAGCACCCTGGTACCCTCTGGGGCCAACGTCCTGACTTTC
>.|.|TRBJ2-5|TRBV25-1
CASSEDLPQYF
TGTGCCAGCAGTGAAGATCTCCCCCAGTACTTC
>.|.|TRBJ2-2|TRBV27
CASSSRQGGTGELFF
TGTGCCAGCAGTTCCCGACAGGGAGGGACCGGGGAGCTGTTTTTT
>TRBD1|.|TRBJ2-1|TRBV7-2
CASRSPGTGGPSYNEQFF
TGTGCCAGCAGATCCCCCGGGACAGGGGGACCCTCCTACAATGAGCAGTTCTTC
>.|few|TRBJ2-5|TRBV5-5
CASSLAVGETQYF
TGTGCCAGCAGCTTGGCGGTCGGAGAGACCCAGTACTTC
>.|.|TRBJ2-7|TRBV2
CARRGGLGDEQYF
TGTGCCAGGAGGGGGGGGTTAGGCGACGAGCAGTACTTC
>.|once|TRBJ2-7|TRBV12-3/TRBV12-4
CASKRPLGANEQYF
TGTGCCAGCAAAAGACCCCTCGGTGCTAATGAGCAGTACTTC
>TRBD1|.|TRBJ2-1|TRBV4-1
CASSQGGRTGFVYNEQFF
TGCGCCAGCAGCCAAGGTGGGAGGACAGGGTTTGTCTACAATGAGCAGTTCTTC
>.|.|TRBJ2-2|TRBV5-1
CASSVTNTGELFF
TGCGCCAGCAGTGTAACGAACACCGGGGAGCTGTTTTTT
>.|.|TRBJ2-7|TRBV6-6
CASTMGVNEQYF
TGTGCCAGCACCATGGGGGTCAACGAGCAGTACTTC
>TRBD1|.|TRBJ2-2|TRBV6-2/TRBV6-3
CAARDRSLNTGELFF
TGTGCCGCCCGGGACAGGTCTTTGAACACCGGGGAGCTGTTTTTT
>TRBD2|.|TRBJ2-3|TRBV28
CAVGGGVISDTQYF
TGTGCCGTCGGCGGGGGGGTTATTTCAGATACGCAGTATTTT
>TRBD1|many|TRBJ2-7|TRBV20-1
CSARDGQGAYEQYF
TGCAGTGCTAGAGACGGACAGGGGGCCTACGAGCAGTACTTC
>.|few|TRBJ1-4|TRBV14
CASSQARHPTGRHEKLFF
TGTGCCAGCAGCCAAGCCCGCCACCCCACTGGTCGACATGAAAAACTGTTTTTT
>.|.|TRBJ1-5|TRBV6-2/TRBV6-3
CASSYLAGWRSNQPQHF
TGTGCCAGCAGTTACCTAGCGGGGTGGAGAAGCAATCAGCCCCAGCATTTT
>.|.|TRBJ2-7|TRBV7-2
CASSLNPQGLSEQYF
TGTGCCAGCAGCTTAAATCCCCAGGGTTTAAGCGAGCAGTACTTC
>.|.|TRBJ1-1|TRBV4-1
CASSHASPGQYRGTEAFF
TGCGCCAGCAGCCATGCAAGTCCGGGCCAATACAGAGGAACTGAAGCTTTCTTT
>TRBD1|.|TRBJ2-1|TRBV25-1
CANSAGGDYNEQFF
TGTGCCAACAGTGCAGGGGGCGACTACAATGAGCAGTTCTTC
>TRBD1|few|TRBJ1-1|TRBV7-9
CASSWGGDSEAFF
TGTGCCAGCAGCTGGGGGGGGGACAGTGAAGCTTTCTTT
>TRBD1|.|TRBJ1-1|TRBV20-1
CSARRPTGAGAEAFF
TGCAGTGCTCGCCGTCCCACAGGGGCGGGGGCTGAAGCTTTCTTT
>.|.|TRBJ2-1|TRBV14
CASSQVSATLETQFF
TGTGCCAGCAGCCAAGTTTCAGCGACATTGGAGACCCAGTTCTTC
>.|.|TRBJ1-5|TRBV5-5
CASSLSERSNQPQHF
TGTGCCAGCAGCTTGAGCGAGCGGAGCAATCAGCCCCAGCATTTT
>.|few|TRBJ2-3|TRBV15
CATSRRNTQYF
TGTGCCACCAGCAGAAGGAATACGCAGTATTTT
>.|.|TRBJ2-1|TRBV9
CASSADGRSYNEQFF
TGTGCCAGCAGCGCGGACGGCCGATCCTACAATGAGCAGTTCTTC
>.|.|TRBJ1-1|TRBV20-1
CSARVRGIGVGEAFF
TGCAGTGCTAGAGTTCGAGGGATAGGGGTGGGTGAAGCTTTCTTT
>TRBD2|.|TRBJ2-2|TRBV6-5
CASSYAPRATSGGPNTGELFF
TGTGCCAGCAGTTACGCCCCTCGGGCGACTAGCGGGGGGCCTAACACCGGGGAGCTGTTTTTT